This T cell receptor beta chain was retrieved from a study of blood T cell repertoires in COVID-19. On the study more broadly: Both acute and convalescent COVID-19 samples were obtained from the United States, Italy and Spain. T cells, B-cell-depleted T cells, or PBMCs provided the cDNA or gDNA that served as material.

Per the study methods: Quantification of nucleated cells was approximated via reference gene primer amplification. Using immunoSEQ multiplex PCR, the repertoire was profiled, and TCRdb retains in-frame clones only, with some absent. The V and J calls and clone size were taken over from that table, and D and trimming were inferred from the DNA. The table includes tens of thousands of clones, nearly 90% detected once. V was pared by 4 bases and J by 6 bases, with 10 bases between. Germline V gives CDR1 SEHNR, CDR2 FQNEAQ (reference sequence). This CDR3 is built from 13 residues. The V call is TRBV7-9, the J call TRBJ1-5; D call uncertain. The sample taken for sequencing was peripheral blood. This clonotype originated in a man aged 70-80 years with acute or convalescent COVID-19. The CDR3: CASSWAVGQPQHF. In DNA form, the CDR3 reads TGTGCCAGCAGCTGGGCCGTGGGTCAGCCCCAGCATTTT.